The 3 T cell receptor beta chains presented below share a single source sample, sequenced in a study of identical twins. TCRdb recomputed calls from the 5' RACE reads with MiXCR, one row per CDR3 protein. The profile shows 500,000 to 600,000 distinct CDR3 sequences, around 20% of them singletons. These sequences were also reported in another study, on T cells expressing NK-cell markers.

The sequencing input was CD4+ T cells sorted from blood. These receptors were obtained from a woman under 30 in good health.

The table lists this clonotype with a few counts. The chain couples TRBV10-3 to TRBJ1-1, with D unclear. Between the trimmed V and J ends, which lost 3 bases and 1 base, there was a span of 9 bases. The CDR3 contains 14 residues. Germline lookup yields CDR1 ENHRY and CDR2 SYGVKD. DNA for the CDR3: TGTGCCATCAGTGAACCCGGGAGGAACACTGAAGCTTTCTTT. Its translation: CAISEPGRNTEAFF.

The chain uses TRBV5-1 and TRBJ1-6; perhaps TRBD1 as D (5 bases). This CDR3 has 14 amino acids. Per germline, CDR1 SGHRS and CDR2 YFSETQ. V lost 1 base, J lost 8 bases, and 10 bases lay in between. CDR3 sequence (DNA): TGCGCCAGCAGCTTGTCAGGGTTGGATTCACCCCTCCACTTT. This codes for CASSLSGLDSPLHF.

The chain has TRBV5-4 and TRBJ2-7, with 10 nucleotides matching TRBD1. CDR3 size: 16 residues. V dropped 3 bases and J dropped 5; count of bases not matched to a gene: 11. CDR1 is SGHNT and CDR2 is YYREEE in the germline V gene (reference sequence). Here the CDR3 reads CASSSMEGQGYHEQYF. The CDR3, as DNA: TGTGCCAGCAGCTCGATGGAGGGACAGGGGTACCACGAGCAGTACTTC.